This TCR beta chain was captured in a study of post-analysis software for immune sequencing data. Notes on the study in general: Five or six TRBV segments appeared more often in patients than in controls, and TRBV5-6, TRBV5-1 and TRBV20-1 were among these.

V lost 2 bases, J lost 0 bases, and 10 bases lay in between. The CDR3 spans 15 residues. The V gene's germline CDR1 is SEHNR and CDR2 FQNEAQ (reference sequence). cDNA libraries for TCR beta contained unique molecular identifiers. TCRdb re-called the PCR reads with MiXCR, one entry per CDR3 protein. The sample yields roughly 730,000 distinct CDR3 sequences, just under 30% seen once. To note about this clonotype: No antigen is known for it.

The rearrangement joins TRBV7-9 to TRBJ2-5; D gene uncertain. This sequence was found in a girl between 5 and 17 years old with multiple sclerosis. Source material: blood. The CDR3 loop is CASSLIPANQETQYF. The CDR3 region has the DNA TGTGCCAGCAGCTTAATTCCGGCAAACCAAGAGACCCAGTACTTC.